Here is one TCR beta chain with its context. The assay was immunoSEQ multiplex PCR, and TCRdb's table has in-frame clones only and misses some. Here the sample spans 130,000 to 150,000 clones, over 80% being singletons. All enrollees were roughly 18 to 95 years old and from 20 to 25 US areas. Assignment of participants to cohorts was predicated upon participant-reported clinical history. The data were obtained in a study of blood T cell repertoires in COVID-19. The overall study: Sites in the United States, Italy and Spain provided acute and convalescent COVID-19 samples.

Trimming took off 5 bases at V and 11 bases at J, with 16 bases between the two ends. CDR3 size: 13 residues. Looked up from germline, CDR1 is MDHEN and CDR2 is SYDVKM. The sample consisted of PBMCs or T cells enriched from blood (not recorded which). The TCR was taken from a man between 60 and 70 years old who had recovered from COVID-19. The chain combines TRBV28 with TRBJ1-5; D possibly corresponds to TRBD1 (5 bases). This chain's CDR3 is CASSLRQPQAQHF. CDR3 nucleotide sequence: TGTGCCAGCAGTCTCAGACAGCCCCAGGCCCAGCATTTT. Full variable domain (outside the CDR3, taken from reference TRBV28 and TRBJ1-5): DVKVTQSSRYLVKRTGEKVFLECVQDMDHENMFWYRQDPGLGLRLIYFSYDVKMKEKGDIPEGYSVSREKKERFSLILESASTNQTSMYLCASSLRQPQAQHFGDGTRLSIL.